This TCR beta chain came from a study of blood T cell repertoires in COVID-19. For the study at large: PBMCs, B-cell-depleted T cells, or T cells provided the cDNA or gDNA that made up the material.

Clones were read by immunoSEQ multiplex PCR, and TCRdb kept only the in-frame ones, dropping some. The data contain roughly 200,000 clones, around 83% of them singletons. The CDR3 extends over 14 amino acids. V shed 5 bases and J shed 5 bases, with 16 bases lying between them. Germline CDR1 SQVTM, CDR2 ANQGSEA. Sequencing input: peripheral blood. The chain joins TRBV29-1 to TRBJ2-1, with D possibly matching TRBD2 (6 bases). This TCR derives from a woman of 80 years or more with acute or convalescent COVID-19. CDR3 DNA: TGCAGCGTTTTTAGCGTGGGAGGCAACAATGAGCAGTTCTTC. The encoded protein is CSVFSVGGNNEQFF.